This T cell receptor (beta chain) stems from a study of cytomegalovirus exposure and HLA in healthy donors. 13 Jbeta primers and 60 Vbeta primers were used for the PCR. Here immunoSEQ multiplex PCR was the method, and the copy in TCRdb shows in-frame clones only, minus some. The sample table sets out about 130,000 clones. Overall study findings and caveats: Some V segments (TRBV6-2 and TRBV6-3 among them) were excluded as indistinguishable. It was confirmed in vitro that three of the CMV-associated chains were specific for CMV antigens. At a 0.05 false discovery rate, a later analysis found approximately 17,000 TCR beta sequences to be associated with HLA alleles. According to an earlier analysis, most TCR beta V segments yielded productive rearrangements about 87% or about 30% of the time.

The CDR3 is 12 residues long. V was shortened by 5 bases and J by 1 base, with 5 bases between the two germline ends. The germline gives CDR1 SGHAT, CDR2 FQNNGV. With regard to this clone: Its antigen is not identified.

This clonotype was sampled from a woman aged 40 to 55 in good health and CMV-seropositive. V is TRBV11-2 and J is TRBJ1-1; no reliable D call. The sequenced sample was PBMCs. This CDR3 is CASSLWNTEAFF. CDR3 bases: TGTGCCAGCAGCCTATGGAACACTGAAGCTTTCTTT.